Many counts were recorded for the clone carrying this T cell receptor beta chain. The data were taken from a study of Graves' ophthalmopathy and Graves' hyperthyroidism. V lost 8 bases and J 6 bases, leaving 11 bases between the germline ends. The CDR3 extends over 12 amino acids. CDR1 SGHRS and CDR2 YFSETQ come from the germline V gene. Amplified TCR beta CDR3 regions were obtained using RNA transcripts as template. A first-round RT-PCR used HTBI primers, followed by a second-round multiplex PCR. TCRdb re-called the multiplex PCR reads with MiXCR, one entry per CDR3 protein. The sample has 350,000 to 450,000 distinct CDR3 sequences; approximately 20% are singletons.

V usage is TRBV5-1 and J usage is TRBJ2-2; D possibly corresponds to TRBD1 (5 bases). The sample consisted of peripheral blood. The clonotype comes from a woman in her late teens or twenties with Graves' ophthalmopathy. The CDR3 nucleotides read TGCGCCAGTCATAGGGGCCCCGGGGAGCTGTTTTTT. This translates into CASHRGPGELFF.